These T cell receptor beta chains were read from a single sample in a study of blood T cell repertoires in COVID-19. The data were produced by immunoSEQ multiplex PCR, yet TCRdb's version contains in-frame clones alone and is incomplete. The repertoire includes tens of thousands of clones, more than 80% of them detected once, and under 20% sits in the top ten. Sequencing used peripheral blood. Every receptor here comes from a human donor in a cohort sampled during active COVID-19. Each CDR3 is given with its conserved first and last residue.

>TRBJ1-1|TRBV14
CASSPGTANTEAFF
>TRBJ2-5|TRBV11-2
CASSFTDQETQYF
>TRBJ1-2|TRBV28
CASSLGGQGRGYTF
>TRBJ2-1|TRBV3-1/TRBV3-2
CASSPSGTYNEQFF
>TRBJ1-1|TRBV5-4
CASSGRDRGYTEAFF
>TRBJ2-1|TRBV7-6
CASSGGGRLTFYNEQFF
>TRBJ2-3|TRBV5-1
CASSLGLSDTQYF
>TRBJ1-1|TRBV5-1
CASSWTTNTEAFF
>TRBJ2-7|TRBV4-1
CASSQETGGPYEQYF
>TRBJ1-5|TRBV6-1
CASNDRDSFNQPQHF
>TRBJ2-5|TRBV19
CASSMGGVETQYF
>TRBJ2-1|TRBV19
CASSRPSGGYNEQFF
>TRBJ1-6|TRBV6-5
CASGLTGENSPLHF
>TRBJ2-3|TRBV5-1
CASSLSSSGTDTQYF
>TRBJ1-6|TRBV7-2
CASSPLSSYNSPLHF
>TRBJ2-1|TRBV5-1
CASSRGDRGEQFF
>TRBJ1-3|TRBV3-1/TRBV3-2
CASSLRPGDGNTIYF
>TRBJ1-3|TRBV3-1/TRBV3-2
CASSQPVGTTIYF
>TRBJ2-3|TRBV6-1
CASSAAGTGSGTQYF